This T cell receptor (beta chain) was sequenced during a study of blood T cell repertoires in COVID-19. Study overall: Sites across the United States, Italy and Spain contributed samples from acute and convalescent COVID-19. From T cells, B-cell-depleted T cells, or PBMCs came the material, which was cDNA or gDNA.

In the authors' methods: Amplification with reference gene primers provided the estimates of nucleated cell counts. Measured with immunoSEQ multiplex PCR; TCRdb has only the in-frame clones, and not every one. V, J and clone size were drawn from that table, and D and trimming were deduced from the DNA. The data show 85,000 to 130,000 clones, 70% to 90% seen once. Germline values: CDR1 SGHDT, CDR2 YYEEEE. J gave up 5 bases and V 0 bases, and 3 bases lay outside the gene matches. This CDR3 is 14 amino acids long. V usage is TRBV5-6 and J usage is TRBJ1-1; 8 bases agree with TRBD1. Source material: peripheral blood. The clonotype originates from a woman aged 60-70 years with acute or convalescent COVID-19. CDR3 residues: CASSLGQGRTEAFF. The CDR3 bases are TGTGCCAGCAGCTTGGGACAGGGGCGAACTGAAGCTTTCTTT. Supplemented by reference TRBV5-6 and TRBJ1-1, the full variable domain reads DAGVTQSPTHLIKTRGQQVTLRCSPKSGHDTVSWYQQALGQGPQFIFQYYEEEERQRGNFPDRFSGHQFPNYSSELNVNALLLGDSALYLCASSLGQGRTEAFFGQGTRLTVV.